The 23 T cell receptor beta chains listed next were all sequenced from one sample in a study of Graves' ophthalmopathy and Graves' hyperthyroidism. RNA transcripts were the template, and TCR beta CDR3 regions were amplified from them. Scientists carried out first-round RT-PCR using HTBI primers and then a second-round multiplex PCR. Via MiXCR, TCRdb re-called the multiplex PCR reads, giving one row per CDR3 protein. Here the sample spans about 410,000 distinct CDR3 sequences, around 20% being singletons. The source material was peripheral blood. The source of these receptors is a woman between 18 and 29 years old with Graves' ophthalmopathy.

This clonotype was seen at least ten times. The V and J genes are TRBV12-3 or TRBV12-4 and TRBJ1-2; 8 nucleotides match TRBD1. V was pared by 4 bases and J by 5 bases, with 12 bases of the junction left unmatched. CDR3 length: 16 residues. The CDR3 sequence is CASSSFQGARSYGYTF. CDR3 nucleotides: TGTGCCAGCAGTTCCTTTCAGGGGGCTCGTAGTTATGGCTACACCTTC.

At least ten counts were recorded for this clonotype. V and J are TRBV7-3 and TRBJ2-5; D unresolved. Trimming cost V 1 base and J 3 bases, with 6 bases left between them. The CDR3 covers 13 residues. CDR1 is SGHTA and CDR2 is FQGTGA in the germline V gene. The CDR3 bases are TGTGCCAGCAGCTTAAGGGTTGAAGAGACCCAGTACTTC. It codes for CASSLRVEETQYF. The complete variable domain, with remaining parts taken from reference TRBV7-3 and TRBJ2-5, reads GAGVSQTPSNKVTEKGKYVELRCDPISGHTALYWYRQSLGQGPEFLIYFQGTGAADDSGLPNDRFFAVRPEGSVSTLKIQRTERGDSAVYLCASSLRVEETQYFGPGTRLLVL.

The chain links TRBV9 to TRBJ2-7, with no clear D. CDR1 and CDR2 from the germline V gene are SGDLS and YYNGEE. V shed 4 bases and J shed 2 bases, with 13 bases lying between them. The CDR3 has 14 residues. In nucleotides, the CDR3 is TGTGCCAGCAGCTTAGACTCTGCGACCTACGAGCAGTACTTC. This encodes CASSLDSATYEQYF.

This clonotype was observed many times. The rearrangement joins TRBV11-1 to TRBJ2-5; 14 bases match TRBD2. The CDR3 has 17 amino acids. The V segment lost 4 bases and the J segment 5 bases; nucleotides outside the gene matches: 9. Germline V lookup: CDR1 SGHAT, CDR2 FQDESV (reference sequence). The CDR3 loop is CASSSGTSGRGEETQYF. The CDR3 bases are TGTGCCAGCAGCTCCGGGACTAGCGGGAGAGGCGAGGAGACCCAGTACTTC. Drawing the rest from reference TRBV11-1 and TRBJ2-5, the complete variable domain is EAEVAQSPRYKITEKSQAVAFWCDPISGHATLYWYRQILGQGPELLVQFQDESVVDDSQLPKDRFSAERLKGVDSTLKIQPAELGDSAMYLCASSSGTSGRGEETQYFGPGTRLLVL.

Only a few counts were recorded for this clonotype. V gene TRBV4-3 combines with J gene TRBJ2-7; no firm D call. The V and J ends lost 0 bases and 0 bases respectively, with 9 bases between them. From germline, CDR1 is LGHNA and CDR2 YSLEER. The CDR3 runs to 15 residues. In DNA, the CDR3 is TGCGCCAGCAGCCAAGATCGCACTTACTCCTACGAGCAGTACTTC. Its protein product is CASSQDRTYSYEQYF.

This clonotype has a count of ten or more. The genes are TRBV6-1 and TRBJ2-5; D not certain. This CDR3 has 12 residues. CDR1 and CDR2 (germline): MNHNS, SASEGT. Trimming shortened V by 0 bases and J by 5 bases, and 4 bases separated the two germline ends. The CDR3: CASSEAGETQYF. CDR3 sequence (DNA): TGTGCCAGCAGTGAAGCAGGGGAGACCCAGTACTTC.

Many counts were recorded for this clonotype. The chain joins TRBV12-3 or TRBV12-4 to TRBJ1-2; D unresolved. The CDR3 has 15 amino acids. Trimming took 1 base from V and 7 from J, leaving 16 bases between them. CDR3 amino acids: CASSLGPGVRIGYTF. The CDR3 DNA is TGTGCCAGCAGTTTAGGGCCGGGAGTGAGGATTGGCTACACCTTC.

This clonotype was recorded a few times. The chain links TRBV7-2 to TRBJ1-1; a weak D match, TRBD1 (5 bases). The CDR3 contains 14 residues. The V gene lost 8 bases and the J gene lost 1 base, with 14 bases spanning the gap. Germline CDR1 is SGHTA and CDR2 is FQGNSA. CDR3 sequence (DNA): TGTGCCAGCCGGGCAGGGAGAACGAACACTGAAGCTTTCTTT. Encoded protein: CASRAGRTNTEAFF.

In its sample, this clonotype was seen many times. This chain links TRBV10-2 with TRBJ1-2; D may be TRBD1 (5 bases). V lost 2 bases and J lost 2, with 9 bases in between. Germline values: CDR1 WSHSY, CDR2 SAAADI. The CDR3 extends over 14 amino acids. DNA of the CDR3: TGCGCCAGCAGTGAGCGCAGGGAGAACTATGGCTACACCTTC. Translating gives CASSERRENYGYTF.

This clonotype has at least ten counts. The chain has TRBV27 and TRBJ1-6; D not certain. This CDR3 region has 15 residues. Germline CDR1 is MNHEY and CDR2 is SMNVEV (reference sequence). V dropped 6 bases and J dropped 9 bases, with 18 bases sitting between them. CDR3 sequence reads: CASRHLRVLGSPLHF. The CDR3 DNA reads TGTGCCAGCAGACACCTCCGGGTCCTGGGTTCACCCCTCCACTTT.

This clonotype occurred many times. The chain combines TRBV24-1 with TRBJ2-7; D might be TRBD1 (6 bases). Trimming pared 4 bases from V and 5 bases from J, leaving 17 bases between. The CDR3 contains 15 residues. CDR1 is KGHDR and CDR2 is SFDVKD in the germline V gene. The CDR3 sequence: CATSDRQQGRNEQYF. In DNA form, the CDR3 reads TGTGCCACCAGTGACCGCCAACAGGGTCGGAACGAGCAGTACTTC.

This clonotype occurred many times. The chain recombines TRBV6-1 with TRBJ1-5; D is perhaps TRBD1 (5 bases). Germline V gives CDR1 MNHNS, CDR2 SASEGT. V lost 3 bases, J lost 11 bases, and 14 bases lay in between. The CDR3 has 13 residues. The chain's CDR3 is CASSDIWGLAQHF. In DNA form, the CDR3 reads TGTGCCAGCAGTGATATTTGGGGGTTGGCCCAGCATTTT.

The genes are TRBV30 and TRBJ1-5, with a tentative D call TRBD1 (6 bases). Trimming took off 0 bases at V and 0 bases at J, with 15 bases between the two ends. Germline V gene data show CDR1 as GTSNPN and CDR2 as SVGIG (reference sequence). This CDR3 is built from 17 residues. CDR3 in amino acids: CAWSVPRGLVSNQPQHF. The CDR3 bases are TGTGCCTGGAGTGTACCCCGGGGGCTTGTTAGCAATCAGCCCCAGCATTTT. Full variable domain (outside the CDR3, taken from reference TRBV30 and TRBJ1-5): SQTIHQWPATLVQPVGSPLSLECTVEGTSNPNLYWYRQAAGRGLQLLFYSVGIGQISSEVPQNLSASRPQDRQFILSSKKLLLSDSGFYLCAWSVPRGLVSNQPQHFGDGTRLSIL.

This clonotype was seen ten or more times. This rearrangement joins TRBV11-2 to TRBJ1-1; a weak D match, TRBD1 (6 bases). The V end lost 5 bases, the J end lost 1 base, and 20 bases lay between the germline ends. There are 17 residues in the CDR3. CDR1 SGHAT and CDR2 FQNNGV come from the germline V gene. The CDR3 here is CASSRGQGVYRNTEAFF. Written as DNA, the CDR3 is TGTGCCAGCAGCCGGGGGCAGGGTGTTTACAGGAACACTGAAGCTTTCTTT.

In its sample, this clonotype was seen once. The gene calls are TRBV28 and TRBJ1-1; TRBD1 aligns across 8 bases. The CDR3 has 13 amino acids. V lost 9 bases and J lost 5; bases outside the gene matches: 8. Germline V CDR1 and CDR2: MDHEN, SYDVKM. CDR3 sequence (DNA): TGTGCCAGTGAACAGGGGGTTGAAACTGAAGCTTTCTTT. It specifies CASEQGVETEAFF.

This clonotype occurred many times. This chain links TRBV6-1 with TRBJ2-5; D ambiguous. Trimming shortened V by 2 bases and J by 4 bases, and 14 bases separated the two germline ends. The CDR3 sequence is 15 residues long. Germline V gene lookup returns CDR1 MNHNS and CDR2 SASEGT. As DNA, the CDR3 is TGTGCCAGCAGTGAACTTGGGTCTGGGTCAGAGACCCAGTACTTC. It yields the protein CASSELGSGSETQYF.

This clonotype was counted at least ten times. The chain employs TRBV5-1 and TRBJ1-3, with 10 positions matching TRBD1. The CDR3 covers 19 residues. Germline V CDR1 and CDR2: SGHRS, YFSETQ. With 4 bases clipped from V and 0 bases from J, the junction kept 13 bases outside the gene matches. CDR3 residues: CASSLTPGQGQSSGNTIYF. DNA for the CDR3: TGCGCCAGCAGCCTCACCCCGGGACAGGGGCAGAGCTCTGGAAACACCATATATTTT.

Many counts were recorded for this clonotype. CDR3 nucleotides: TGTGCCAGCAGTTACTCGCCAGGGAGGTGCGAGCAGTACTTC. Translated, it gives CASSYSPGRCEQYF. The chain employs TRBV6-5 and TRBJ2-7; tentative D call: TRBD2 (6 bases). CDR1 is MNHEY and CDR2 is SVGAGI in the germline V gene. The CDR3 has 14 residues. V was shortened by 0 bases and J by 6 bases, with 12 bases between the two germline ends.

The chain couples TRBV28 to TRBJ1-5; no clear D gene. Trimming shortened V by 3 bases and J by 5 bases, and 11 bases separated the two germline ends. This CDR3 is built from 14 residues. Germline values: CDR1 MDHEN, CDR2 SYDVKM. CDR3 protein: CASSFGEVDQPQHF. CDR3 sequence (DNA): TGTGCCAGCAGTTTTGGGGAGGTTGATCAGCCCCAGCATTTT. Variable domain in full (rest from reference TRBV28 and TRBJ1-5): DVKVTQSSRYLVKRTGEKVFLECVQDMDHENMFWYRQDPGLGLRLIYFSYDVKMKEKGDIPEGYSVSREKKERFSLILESASTNQTSMYLCASSFGEVDQPQHFGDGTRLSIL.

This clonotype was seen many times. This chain connects TRBV6-5 to TRBJ1-1, with no clear D. V was cut by 4 bases and J by 1 base, with 10 bases left in between. Looked up from germline, CDR1 is MNHEY and CDR2 is SVGAGI. This CDR3 has 14 amino acids. Here the CDR3 reads CASSLEVRNTEAFF. In DNA form, the CDR3 reads TGTGCCAGCAGTTTAGAAGTACGGAACACTGAAGCTTTCTTT.

The CDR3 DNA reads TGTGCCAGCACCCGAAGCACCCAAAACAGGGGCTCAATCTACGAGCAGTACTTC. As protein: CASTRSTQNRGSIYEQYF. V and J are TRBV6-2 or TRBV6-3 and TRBJ2-7; TRBD1 agrees at 7 bases. The CDR3 sequence is 18 residues long. Germline lookup yields CDR1 MNHEY and CDR2 SVGEGT. J was trimmed by 3 bases and V by 7 bases; bases with no gene match: 21.

This clonotype was recorded many times. The chain recombines TRBV12-3 or TRBV12-4 with TRBJ2-7, with D uncertain. V was clipped by 2 bases and J by 2 bases, with 7 bases between them. There are 13 residues in the CDR3. The CDR3 protein is CASSLQDTYEQYF. The CDR3 DNA reads TGTGCCAGCAGTTTACAGGATACCTACGAGCAGTACTTC.

The rearrangement joins TRBV15 to TRBJ1-1, with D tentatively TRBD1 (5 bases). V lost 1 base and J 5 bases, leaving 8 bases between the germline ends. CDR1 and CDR2 (germline): LNHNV, YYDKDF (reference sequence). The CDR3 is made up of 13 amino acids. The CDR3 DNA reads TGTGCCACCAGCAGAGTCAGGGCTACTGAAGCTTTCTTT. Translated: CATSRVRATEAFF.